The source of this TCR beta chain is a study of CD8+ T cells in alopecia areata. The study, taken as a whole, reports: While patients received tofacitinib, many expanded lesional clones remained present in scalp and blood. TCR sharing was clearer in mice than between patients, perhaps partly owing to patient HLA diversity.

RNA extraction and reverse transcription yielded cDNA as sequencing template. Clones were read by immunoSEQ multiplex PCR, and TCRdb kept only the in-frame ones, dropping some. Here the sample spans roughly 220,000 clones, approximately 67% being singletons. Documented treatment: oral pan-JAK inhibitor, 5-10 mg twice daily. This clone was observed a single time. Its specificity is not known. Germline V gene lookup returns CDR1 MNHEY and CDR2 SMNVEV (reference sequence). This CDR3 is 16 amino acids long. V lost 6 bases, J lost 1 base, and 8 bases stayed unmatched. This sequence was found in a human donor with alopecia areata. This specimen consisted of CD4+ T cells sorted from blood, obtained around week 42, from a patient treated with tofacitinib. The V call is TRBV27, the J call TRBJ2-1; 8 bases align to TRBD1. CDR3 in DNA: TGTGCCAGCAGCACAGGGGGGCCCTCGTCCTACAATGAGCAGTTCTTC. Encoded protein: CASSTGGPSSYNEQFF.